This note documents a single T cell receptor beta chain sequence. Its cognate antigen is unknown. Time point defined: new active TB diagnosis, blood taken before or within 7 days of starting treatment. Tuberculosis was confirmed by positive sputum smear and/or M. tuberculosis culture. The sample is drawn from a study of T cells in tuberculosis. At the level of the study: Blood was taken before or within 7 days of anti-tuberculosis therapy.

Germline-derived CDR1 and CDR2 are SGDLS and YYNGEE. The ends were cut back, 4 bases at V and 0 bases at J, with 25 bases in the middle. The CDR3 is 19 amino acids. The method was immunoSEQ multiplex PCR; TCRdb's version includes in-frame clones alone and lacks a portion of them. The sample holds tens of thousands of clones, 90% to 95% seen once. Study-wide results and caveats: Using the GMM-specific repertoire gave 87% accuracy versus about 70% with motifs.

This receptor was obtained from an adult with tuberculosis. Some clones in this sample may be carry-over from other donors' samples. The sequenced sample was PBMCs, obtained at tuberculosis diagnosis. The rearrangement links TRBV9 to TRBJ1-1, with D hard to call. CDR3 nucleotides: TGTGCCAGCAGCCCGCCACGAGTACGGGTTGGGAGGATGAACACTGAAGCTTTCTTT. Translation: CASSPPRVRVGRMNTEAFF. Drawing the rest from reference TRBV9 and TRBJ1-1, the complete variable domain is DSGVTQTPKHLITATGQRVTLRCSPRSGDLSVYWYQQSLDQGLQFLIQYYNGEERAKGNILERFSAQQFPDLHSELNLSSLELGDSALYFCASSPPRVRVGRMNTEAFFGQGTRLTVV.